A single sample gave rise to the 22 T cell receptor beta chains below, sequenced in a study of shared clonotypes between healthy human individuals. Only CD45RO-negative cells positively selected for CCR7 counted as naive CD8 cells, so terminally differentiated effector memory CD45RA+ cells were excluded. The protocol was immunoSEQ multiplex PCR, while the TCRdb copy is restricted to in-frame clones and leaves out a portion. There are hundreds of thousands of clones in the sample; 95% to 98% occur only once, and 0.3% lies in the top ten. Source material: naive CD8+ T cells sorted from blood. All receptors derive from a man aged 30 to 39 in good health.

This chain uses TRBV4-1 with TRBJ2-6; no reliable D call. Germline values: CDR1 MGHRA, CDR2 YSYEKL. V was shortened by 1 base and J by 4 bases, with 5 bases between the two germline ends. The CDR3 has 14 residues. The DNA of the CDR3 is TGCGCCAGCAGCCAAGTTCCAGGGGCCAACGTCCTGACTTTC. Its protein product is CASSQVPGANVLTF.

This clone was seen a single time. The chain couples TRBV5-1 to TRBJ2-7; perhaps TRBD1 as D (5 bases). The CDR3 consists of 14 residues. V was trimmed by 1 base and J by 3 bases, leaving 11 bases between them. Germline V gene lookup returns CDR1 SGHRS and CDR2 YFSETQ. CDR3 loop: CASSLQGPFYEQYF. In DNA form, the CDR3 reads TGCGCCAGCAGCTTGCAGGGCCCCTTCTACGAGCAGTACTTC.

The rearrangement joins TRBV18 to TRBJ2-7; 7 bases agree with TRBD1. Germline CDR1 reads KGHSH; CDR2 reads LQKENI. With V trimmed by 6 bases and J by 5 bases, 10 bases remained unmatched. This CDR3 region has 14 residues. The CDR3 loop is CASSPDRAANEQYF. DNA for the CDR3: TGTGCCAGCTCCCCCGACAGGGCAGCTAACGAGCAGTACTTC.

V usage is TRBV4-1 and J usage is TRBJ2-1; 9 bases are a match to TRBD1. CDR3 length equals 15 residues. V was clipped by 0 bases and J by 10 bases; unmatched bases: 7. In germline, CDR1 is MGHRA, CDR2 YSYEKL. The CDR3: CASSQEVPGQGEQFF. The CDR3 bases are TGCGCCAGCAGCCAAGAGGTCCCCGGACAGGGGGAGCAGTTCTTC.

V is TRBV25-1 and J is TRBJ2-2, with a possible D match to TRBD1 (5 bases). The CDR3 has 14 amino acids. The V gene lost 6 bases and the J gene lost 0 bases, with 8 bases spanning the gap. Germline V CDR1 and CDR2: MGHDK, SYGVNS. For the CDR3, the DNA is TGTGCCAGCAGGCCCAGGGCGAACACCGGGGAGCTGTTTTTT. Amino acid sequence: CASRPRANTGELFF. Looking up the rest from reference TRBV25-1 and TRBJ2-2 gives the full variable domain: EADIYQTPRYLVIGTGKKITLECSQTMGHDKMYWYQQDPGMELHLIHYSYGVNSTEKGDLSSESTVSRIRTEHFPLTLESARPSHTSQYLCASRPRANTGELFFGEGSRLTVL.

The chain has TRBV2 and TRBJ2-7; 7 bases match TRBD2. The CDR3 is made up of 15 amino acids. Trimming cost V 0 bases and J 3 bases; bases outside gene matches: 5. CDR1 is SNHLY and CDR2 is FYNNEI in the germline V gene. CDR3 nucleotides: TGTGCCAGCAGTGAAGCCCAGGGACTAAACTACGAGCAGTACTTC. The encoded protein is CASSEAQGLNYEQYF.

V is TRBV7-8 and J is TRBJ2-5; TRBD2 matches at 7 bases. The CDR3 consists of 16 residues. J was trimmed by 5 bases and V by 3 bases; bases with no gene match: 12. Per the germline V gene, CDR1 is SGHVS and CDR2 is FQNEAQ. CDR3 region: CASSFMYSGAGETQYF. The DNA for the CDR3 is TGTGCCAGCAGCTTCATGTACTCCGGAGCGGGGGAGACCCAGTACTTC.

The DNA for the CDR3 is TGTGCCAGCAGCGATAGCGGAAGCTCCTACGAGCAGTACTTC. This gives the protein CASSDSGSSYEQYF. V gene TRBV9 combines with J gene TRBJ2-7; D is perhaps TRBD2 (6 bases). CDR3 length equals 14 residues. CDR1 and CDR2 from the germline V gene are SGDLS and YYNGEE. V shed 3 bases and J shed 0 bases, with 10 bases lying between them.

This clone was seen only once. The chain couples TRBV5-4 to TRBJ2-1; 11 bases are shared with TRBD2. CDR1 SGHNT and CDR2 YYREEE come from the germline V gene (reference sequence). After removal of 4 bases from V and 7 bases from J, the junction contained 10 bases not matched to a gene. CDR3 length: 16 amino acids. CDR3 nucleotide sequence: TGTGCCAGCAGCCAGGCGGGTAGCGGGAGGGAAAATGAGCAGTTCTTC. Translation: CASSQAGSGRENEQFF.

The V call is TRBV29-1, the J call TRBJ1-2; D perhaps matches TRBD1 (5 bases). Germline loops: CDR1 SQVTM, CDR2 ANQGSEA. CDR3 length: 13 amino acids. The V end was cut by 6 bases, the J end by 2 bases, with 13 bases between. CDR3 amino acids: CSVGSGDNYGYTF. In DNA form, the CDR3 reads TGCAGCGTAGGGTCCGGGGACAACTATGGCTACACCTTC.

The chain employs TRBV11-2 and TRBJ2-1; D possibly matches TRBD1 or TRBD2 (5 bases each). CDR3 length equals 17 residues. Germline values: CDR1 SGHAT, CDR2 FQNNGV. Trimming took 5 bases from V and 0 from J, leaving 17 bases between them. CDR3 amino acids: CASSPFWGKGSYNEQFF. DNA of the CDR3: TGTGCCAGCAGCCCCTTTTGGGGGAAGGGCTCCTACAATGAGCAGTTCTTC. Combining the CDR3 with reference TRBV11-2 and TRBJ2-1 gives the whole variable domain EAGVAQSPRYKIIEKRQSVAFWCNPISGHATLYWYQQILGQGPKLLIQFQNNGVVDDSQLPKDRFSAERLKGVDSTLKIQPAKLEDSAVYLCASSPFWGKGSYNEQFFGPGTRLTVL.

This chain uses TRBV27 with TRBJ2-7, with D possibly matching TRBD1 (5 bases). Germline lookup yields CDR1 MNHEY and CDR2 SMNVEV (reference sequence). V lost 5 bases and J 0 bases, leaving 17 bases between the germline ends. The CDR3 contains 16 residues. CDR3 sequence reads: CASSLIQVTPSYEQYF. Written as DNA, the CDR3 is TGTGCCAGCAGTCTCATACAGGTTACCCCCTCCTACGAGCAGTACTTC.

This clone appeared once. The CDR3 region is CAFCGGAVCTEAFF. CDR3 coding DNA: TGTGCCTTCTGTGGGGGCGCTGTGTGCACTGAAGCTTTCTTT. V gene TRBV30 combines with J gene TRBJ1-1; D possibly corresponds to TRBD1 (6 bases). The ends were cut back, 7 bases at V and 4 bases at J, with 19 bases in the middle. Germline lookup yields CDR1 GTSNPN and CDR2 SVGIG (reference sequence). The CDR3 is 14 amino acids.

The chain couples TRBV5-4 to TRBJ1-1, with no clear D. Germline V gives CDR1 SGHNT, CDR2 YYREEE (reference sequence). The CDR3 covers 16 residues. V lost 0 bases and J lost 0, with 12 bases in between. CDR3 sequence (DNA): TGTGCCAGCAGCTTGGGGCAGATCCCATTGAACACTGAAGCTTTCTTT. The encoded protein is CASSLGQIPLNTEAFF.

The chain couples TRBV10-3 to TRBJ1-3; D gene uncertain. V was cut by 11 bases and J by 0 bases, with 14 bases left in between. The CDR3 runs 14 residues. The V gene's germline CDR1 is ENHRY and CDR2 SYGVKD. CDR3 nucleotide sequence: TGTGCCGTGGACGCCGGTGACTCTGGAAACACCATATATTTT. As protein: CAVDAGDSGNTIYF.

The CDR3 region has the DNA TGTGCCAGCAGTTCAATTGGGGCCGGGGGCTCGGTTGTGTTCGTACAGACCCAGTACTTC. This gives the protein CASSSIGAGGSVVFVQTQYF. The chain couples TRBV28 to TRBJ2-5, with D perhaps given as TRBD1 or TRBD2 (6 bases each). Trimming took 4 bases from V and 6 from J, leaving 33 bases between them. CDR1 and CDR2 (germline): MDHEN, SYDVKM. This CDR3 has 20 residues.

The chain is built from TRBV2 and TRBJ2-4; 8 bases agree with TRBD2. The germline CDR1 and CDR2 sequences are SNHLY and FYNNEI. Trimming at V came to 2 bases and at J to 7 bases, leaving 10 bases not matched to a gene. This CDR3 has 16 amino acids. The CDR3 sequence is CASSEYRDPGGNIQYF. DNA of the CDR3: TGTGCCAGCAGTGAATATCGGGACCCGGGGGGGAACATTCAGTACTTC.

The CDR3 region is CASSRVGVNYGYTF. The CDR3 bases are TGTGCCAGCAGCCGGGTGGGGGTGAACTATGGCTACACCTTC. This chain joins TRBV5-6 and TRBJ1-2; TRBD1 is a possible D gene (5 bases). Germline V CDR1 and CDR2: SGHDT, YYEEEE. V was shortened by 4 bases and J by 2 bases, with 12 bases between the two germline ends. The CDR3 has 14 residues. Full variable domain (outside the CDR3, taken from reference TRBV5-6 and TRBJ1-2): DAGVTQSPTHLIKTRGQQVTLRCSPKSGHDTVSWYQQALGQGPQFIFQYYEEEERQRGNFPDRFSGHQFPNYSSELNVNALLLGDSALYLCASSRVGVNYGYTFGSGTRLTVV.

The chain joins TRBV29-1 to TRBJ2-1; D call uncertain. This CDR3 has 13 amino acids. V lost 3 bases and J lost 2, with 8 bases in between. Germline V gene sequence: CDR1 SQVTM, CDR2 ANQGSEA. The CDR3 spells CSVDVGTYNEQFF. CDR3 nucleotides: TGCAGCGTTGATGTAGGGACCTACAATGAGCAGTTCTTC.

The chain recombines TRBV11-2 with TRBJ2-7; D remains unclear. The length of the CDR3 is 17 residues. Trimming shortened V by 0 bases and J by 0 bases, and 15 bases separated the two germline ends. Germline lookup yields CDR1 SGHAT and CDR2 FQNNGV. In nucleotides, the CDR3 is TGTGCCAGCAGCTTAGAGATGGCAGGATACAGCTCCTACGAGCAGTACTTC. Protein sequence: CASSLEMAGYSSYEQYF.

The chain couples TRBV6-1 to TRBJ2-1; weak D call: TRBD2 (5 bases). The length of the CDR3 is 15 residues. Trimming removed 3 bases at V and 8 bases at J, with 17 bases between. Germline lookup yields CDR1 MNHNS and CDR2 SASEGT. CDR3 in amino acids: CASSERVAFPYEQFF. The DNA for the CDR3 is TGTGCCAGCAGTGAGCGGGTGGCCTTCCCCTATGAGCAGTTCTTC.

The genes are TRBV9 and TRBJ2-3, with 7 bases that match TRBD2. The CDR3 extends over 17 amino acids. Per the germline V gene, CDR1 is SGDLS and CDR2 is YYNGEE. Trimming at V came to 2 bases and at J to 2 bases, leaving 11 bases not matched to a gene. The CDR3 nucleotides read TGTGCCAGCAGCGTGCCAGCGGGACCCCTCCTCACAGATACGCAGTATTTT. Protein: CASSVPAGPLLTDTQYF.